These 25 T cell receptor beta chains were all obtained from the same sample, sequenced in a study of PD-1 blockade in classical Hodgkin lymphoma. Described time point: newly diagnosed, previously untreated cHL patient sample. Only in-frame clones appear in the TCRdb table, and some are missing; sequencing was by immunoSEQ multiplex PCR. This sample has around 17,000 clones; 84% occur once, and the top ten carry around 8.4%. The sample comprised peripheral blood mononuclear cells (PBMCs). These receptors were taken from a human donor with classical Hodgkin lymphoma.

The rearrangement uses TRBV7-2 and TRBJ2-7; a possible D gene is TRBD1 (6 bases). CDR3 size: 15 residues. Between the trimmed V and J ends, which lost 3 bases and 6 bases, there was a span of 18 bases. The V gene's germline CDR1 is SGHTA and CDR2 FQGNSA. CDR3 DNA sequence: TGTGCCAGCAGCTTCAGGGGCTCTTTTGAAGGCGAGCAGTACTTC. Residues: CASSFRGSFEGEQYF.

The chain links TRBV19 to TRBJ2-3, with TRBD2 matching over 13 bases. The CDR3 loop spans 16 amino acids. The V segment lost 5 bases and the J segment 5 bases; nucleotides outside the gene matches: 7. CDR1 and CDR2 from the germline V gene are LNHDA and SQIVND (reference sequence). The CDR3 is CASSSSTSGRGDTQYF. The DNA of the CDR3 is TGTGCCAGTAGTTCGTCCACTAGCGGGAGGGGAGATACGCAGTATTTT. Drawing the rest from reference TRBV19 and TRBJ2-3, the complete variable domain is DGGITQSPKYLFRKEGQNVTLSCEQNLNHDAMYWYRQDPGQGLRLIYYSQIVNDFQKGDIAEGYSVSREKKESFPLTVTSAQKNPTAFYLCASSSSTSGRGDTQYFGPGTRLTVL.

This chain connects TRBV7-3 to TRBJ2-2; 10 bases align to TRBD1. J lost 7 bases, V lost 5 bases, and 10 bases had no gene match. CDR3 length: 16 residues. Per germline, CDR1 SGHTA and CDR2 FQGTGA. The CDR3 bases are TGTGCCAGCAGCACAACTGGGACAGGGGTTATCGGGGAGCTGTTTTTT. It yields the protein CASSTTGTGVIGELFF.

This clone was seen only a few times. The CDR3 loop is CASNPWGFPTGELFF. DNA of the CDR3: TGTGCCAGCAATCCCTGGGGGTTTCCCACCGGGGAGCTGTTTTTT. V gene TRBV28 combines with J gene TRBJ2-2; D is possibly TRBD1 or TRBD2 (5 bases each). CDR1 is MDHEN and CDR2 is SYDVKM in the germline V gene. Trimming removed 7 bases from V and 4 bases from J, with 16 bases in between. The CDR3 sequence is 15 residues long.

The CDR3 is CASSVGGGIIQYF. The CDR3 bases are TGTGCCAGCAGTGTGGGGGGGGGTATCATTCAGTACTTC. The V gene is TRBV6-1, the J gene TRBJ2-4, with TRBD2 matching 7 bases. This CDR3 spans 13 amino acids. Germline V gene sequence: CDR1 MNHNS, CDR2 SASEGT. After removal of 4 bases from V and 9 bases from J, the junction contained 6 bases not matched to a gene.

This clone was seen more than once but under ten times. The chain recombines TRBV2 with TRBJ2-7; D unresolved. Trimming removed 0 bases from V and 6 bases from J, with 9 bases in between. The CDR3 consists of 13 residues. Germline V CDR1 and CDR2: SNHLY, FYNNEI. The CDR3: CASSEAGWGEQYF. For the CDR3, the DNA is TGTGCCAGCAGTGAAGCGGGGTGGGGCGAGCAGTACTTC.

The chain links TRBV6-5 to TRBJ1-4, with D unresolved. Germline CDR1 MNHEY, CDR2 SVGAGI. The CDR3 is 13 amino acids. V lost 0 bases and J 7 bases, leaving 6 bases between the germline ends. The DNA of the CDR3 is TGTGCCAGCAGTTACTCGATAGTTGAAAAACTGTTTTTT. Its translation is CASSYSIVEKLFF.

The gene calls are TRBV5-4 and TRBJ2-3; D unresolved. Germline V gives CDR1 SGHNT, CDR2 YYREEE (reference sequence). This CDR3 region has 13 residues. Trimming took off 0 bases at V and 2 bases at J, with 4 bases between the two ends. Here the CDR3 DNA reads TGTGCCAGCAGCTTGGCAACCACAGATACGCAGTATTTT. It codes for CASSLATTDTQYF.

The V gene is TRBV7-9, the J gene TRBJ2-5; D unclear. V lost 1 base to trimming and J lost 4 bases, with 4 bases between them. From germline, CDR1 is SEHNR and CDR2 FQNEAQ (reference sequence). The CDR3 covers 12 residues. CDR3 bases: TGTGCCAGCAGCTTAGTTTCAGAGACCCAGTACTTC. This sequence encodes CASSLVSETQYF.

V usage is TRBV7-2 and J usage is TRBJ2-7; D call uncertain. Germline lookup yields CDR1 SGHTA and CDR2 FQGNSA. Trimming removed 4 bases at V and 0 bases at J, with 4 bases between. The CDR3 is made up of 12 amino acids. DNA for the CDR3: TGTGCCAGCAGCTCCAGCTCCTACGAGCAGTACTTC. Protein: CASSSSSYEQYF. The whole variable domain, remainder taken from reference TRBV7-2 and TRBJ2-7, is GAGVSQSPSNKVTEKGKDVELRCDPISGHTALYWYRQSLGQGLEFLIYFQGNSAPDKSGLPSDRFSAERTGGSVSTLTIQRTQQEDSAVYLCASSSSSYEQYFGPGTRLTVT.

The rearrangement links TRBV19 to TRBJ2-6; D is uncertain. The germline V gene encodes CDR1 LNHDA and CDR2 SQIVND (reference sequence). The CDR3 extends over 16 amino acids. Trimming took off 1 base at V and 0 bases at J, with 7 bases between the two ends. The CDR3 here is CASSIGRSSGANVLTF. The CDR3 coding sequence is TGTGCCAGTAGTATAGGACGGAGCTCTGGGGCCAACGTCCTGACTTTC.

The CDR3 DNA is TGTGCCAGCGGCACAGCCCTGAACACTGAAGCTTTCTTT. Its protein product is CASGTALNTEAFF. This rearrangement joins TRBV11-1 to TRBJ1-1; D remains ambiguous. With 8 bases removed from V and 0 bases from J, the gap between germline ends came to 10 bases. Germline V gene sequence: CDR1 SGHAT, CDR2 FQDESV (reference sequence). The CDR3 contains 13 residues.

The CDR3 loop is CASSLVSGSGEQYF. Here the CDR3 DNA reads TGTGCCAGCAGTTTAGTCAGCGGGAGTGGTGAGCAGTACTTC. The J gene is TRBJ2-7, the V gene TRBV28; 8 bases map to TRBD2. CDR1 is MDHEN and CDR2 is SYDVKM in the germline V gene. There are 14 residues in the CDR3. J gave up 7 bases and V 2 bases, and 7 bases lay outside the gene matches.

The chain has TRBV28 and TRBJ1-6, with a weak D call TRBD1 (6 bases). Germline V gene data show CDR1 as MDHEN and CDR2 as SYDVKM. V shed 2 bases and J shed 7 bases, with 12 bases lying between them. CDR3 length: 15 residues. In DNA, the CDR3 is TGTGCCAGCAGTTTACCAGGACAGCCAAATTCACCCCTCCACTTT. Translating gives CASSLPGQPNSPLHF.

J is TRBJ2-7 and V is TRBV27; D possibly matches TRBD1 or TRBD2 (6 bases each). The CDR3 runs to 16 residues. The germline CDR1 and CDR2 sequences are MNHEY and SMNVEV (reference sequence). V lost 3 bases, J lost 0 bases, and 15 bases lay in between. In nucleotides, the CDR3 is TGTGCCAGCAGTTTGTCTATAGGGGGGACCTCCTACGAGCAGTACTTC. Translated: CASSLSIGGTSYEQYF.

The chain uses TRBV29-1 and TRBJ2-1; the match to TRBD2 covers 9 bases. The CDR3 is made up of 14 amino acids. Germline V CDR1 and CDR2: SQVTM, ANQGSEA. With V trimmed by 6 bases and J by 9 bases, 12 bases remained unmatched. The DNA of the CDR3 is TGCAGCGTGGGCCAACGGACTAGCGATGGTGAGCAGTTCTTC. Translation: CSVGQRTSDGEQFF.

V and J are TRBV6-1 and TRBJ1-3, with 9 bases matching TRBD1. This CDR3 has 14 amino acids. With 6 bases clipped from V and 4 bases from J, the junction kept 4 bases outside the gene matches. Germline V gives CDR1 MNHNS, CDR2 SASEGT. Here the CDR3 DNA reads TGTGCCAGCAGCCGGGACAGGGCAGGAAACACCATATATTTT. Protein sequence: CASSRDRAGNTIYF.

The chain has TRBV25-1 and TRBJ2-7, with TRBD1 as a possible D gene (5 bases). V lost 8 bases and J lost 7, with 18 bases in between. Looked up from germline, CDR1 is MGHDK and CDR2 is SYGVNS. There are 13 residues in the CDR3. The CDR3 DNA follows: TGTGCCAGCTCCCGCAGGGTTTTGGGGGAGCAGTACTTC. This codes for CASSRRVLGEQYF.

The chain is built from TRBV2 and TRBJ2-1, with 11 bases aligning to TRBD2. This CDR3 region has 16 residues. Trimming at V came to 1 base and at J to 7 bases, leaving 6 bases not matched to a gene. CDR1 and CDR2 (germline): SNHLY, FYNNEI. CDR3 coding DNA: TGTGCCAGCAGTGAAGGGCTAGCGGGAGGTGGAAATGAGCAGTTCTTC. Its protein is CASSEGLAGGGNEQFF.

Of note for this clone: This sample also contains other DNA sequences that code for the same CDR3. This rearrangement joins TRBV6-5 to TRBJ2-7, with D perhaps assigned TRBD1 or TRBD2 (5 bases each). The CDR3 length is 14 residues. V lost 2 bases and J lost 2, with 10 bases in between. Germline V gene data show CDR1 as MNHEY and CDR2 as SVGAGI. In DNA form, the CDR3 reads TGTGCCAGCAGTTACCGGGGACGGACCTACGAGCAGTACTTC. Translated, it gives CASSYRGRTYEQYF.

CDR3 nucleotides: TGTGCCAGTAGTATACAGGGGAGCACAGATACGCAGTATTTT. Amino acids: CASSIQGSTDTQYF. The chain joins TRBV19 to TRBJ2-3; tentatively, D is TRBD1 (6 bases). The germline V gene encodes CDR1 LNHDA and CDR2 SQIVND (reference sequence). Trimming removed 2 bases from V and 0 bases from J, with 6 bases in between. The CDR3 length is 14 residues.

This clone has only a few counts. V gene TRBV25-1 combines with J gene TRBJ2-7; no definite D call. V was clipped by 2 bases and J by 2 bases, with 7 bases between them. The CDR3 covers 13 residues. CDR1 MGHDK and CDR2 SYGVNS come from the germline V gene. CDR3 residues: CASSESSPYEQYF. As DNA, the CDR3 is TGTGCCAGCAGTGAAAGCTCCCCCTACGAGCAGTACTTC.

J is TRBJ2-1 and V is TRBV9; the D is unclear. The CDR3 has 14 residues. Per germline, CDR1 SGDLS and CDR2 YYNGEE. V dropped 0 bases and J dropped 4 bases, with 8 bases sitting between them. CDR3: CASSVAGIYNEQFF. The CDR3 DNA reads TGTGCCAGCAGCGTAGCAGGTATTTACAATGAGCAGTTCTTC.

About this clone: One end of the junction is discordant with germline, which a read error may explain. The genes are TRBV15 and TRBJ1-5; the match to TRBD1 covers 8 bases. The CDR3 sequence is 15 residues long. Germline V gene data show CDR1 as LNHNV and CDR2 as YYDKDF (reference sequence). The CDR3 spells CVTSRDRWGNQPQHF. The CDR3 nucleotides are TGTGTCACCAGCAGGGACAGGTGGGGGAATCAGCCCCAGCATTTT. Full variable domain (missing parts from reference TRBV15 and TRBJ1-5): DAMVIQNPRYQVTQFGKPVTLSCSQTLNHNVMYWYQQKSSQAPKLLFHYYDKDFNNEADTPDNFQSRRPNTSFCFLDIRSPGLGDTAMYLCVTSRDRWGNQPQHFGDGTRLSIL.

The rearrangement joins TRBV28 to TRBJ2-1; D unclear. Germline CDR1 and CDR2: MDHEN and SYDVKM. Deletions cut 5 bases from V and 10 bases from J, with 15 bases between. The CDR3 contains 13 residues. The CDR3 region has the DNA TGTGCCAGCAGTCGGTTTCAGAGAGGCGAGCAGTTCTTC. Residues: CASSRFQRGEQFF.